This TCR beta chain was recovered during a study of OX40 agonist ivuxolimab in advanced cancers. About the study: The drug used for patients, ivuxolimab, was an agonistic anti-OX40 (CD134) antibody.

Measured with immunoSEQ multiplex PCR; TCRdb has only the in-frame clones, and not every one. The data contain tens of thousands of clones, about nine tenths of them singletons. A word on this clone: Its specificity is not known.

General study results and limits: The expanded peripheral T cells' antigen specificity was not determined. The mean number of expanded clones was higher in CD8+ T cells than in CD4+. In the 0.1 to 3.0 mg/kg range, CD4+ and CD8+ blood T cells had expanded clonally by week 6.

The material sequenced was CD4+ or CD8+ T cells sorted from blood, taken in a trial of the OX40 agonist ivuxolimab. The receptor was derived from an adult with an advanced solid tumor such as melanoma, head and neck, liver or kidney cancer.

The CDR3 here is CASRRRVVNTEAFF. Written as DNA, the CDR3 is TGCGCCAGCAGGAGAAGGGTGGTGAACACTGAAGCTTTCTTT. The chain has TRBV5-1 and TRBJ1-1; D gene uncertain. V dropped 5 bases and J dropped 0 bases, with 11 bases sitting between them. The CDR3 runs to 14 residues. CDR1 is SGHRS, CDR2 YFSETQ, per germline.